This TCR beta chain was captured by sequencing in a study of regulatory T cells in long-lasting Graves disease (dated by TCRdb to 2020 to 2023). Background on the whole study: Patients with newly diagnosed Graves' disease had been on antithyroid drugs for under 3 months. The study took place in China and was registered as a clinical trial. Patients with persistent Graves' disease were compared with patients with newly diagnosed Graves' disease using TCR sequencing and RNA sequencing of peripheral blood. A total of 33 samples underwent TCR sequencing: about 13 from persistent and roughly 20 from newly diagnosed Graves' disease patients. Overall study results and their limits: Sequencing and analysis were limited to the TCR beta chain. The authors acknowledged the small sample size as a limitation that may reduce accuracy. The study examined only peripheral blood because the primary lesion, thyroid tissue, could not be accessed. Compared with newly diagnosed patients, persistent Graves' disease patients had lower TCR Shannon entropy and fewer highly expanded clones, which suggests clonal expansion. TRBV28, TRBJ1-2 and TRBJ2-5 were preferentially used in persistent disease, while TRBV20-1 and TRBJ2-1 were favored in newly diagnosed disease. Persistent patients shared more public clonotypes among themselves (approximately 2,500) than newly diagnosed patients did (about 970).

CDR1 and CDR2 were assigned from the germline V gene (reference sequence) as GTSNPN and SVGIG. Taken from cysteine to phenylalanine, the CDR3 has 14 residues. The only DNA kept is the CDR3, 42 bases in frame from the first base. The junction shows trimming of 2 bases on V and 5 bases on J, plus 15 bases between the germline ends. Receptor amplification or capture employed multiplex PCR. This sample was sequenced with an Illumina HiSeq 4000. To build TCR beta libraries, CDR3 regions were amplified by Arm-PCR using iRepertoire HTBI primers. Before sequencing, the PCR products went through gel purification. The study's processing was this. Across samples, roughly 60 TRBV and 13 to 15 TRBJ segments were identified and used for gene usage analysis of CDR3 amino acid clonotypes. COPE and FqMerger were used to merge filtered high-quality paired reads into contigs. Contigs were aligned with BLAST to IMGT TRBV, TRBD and TRBJ reference genes, and CDR3 was defined per IMGT. Highly expanded clones were defined as clonotypes with a frequency above 0.1%. Shannon entropy served as the measure of repertoire diversity, while the Gini coefficient captured V-J evenness. Clonotypes shared by more than one individual were considered public. TCRdb reanalyzed the raw reads on its own, using fastp at Q25 for trimming and MiXCR for clone calling, and kept in-frame beta chains. Each CDR3 protein gets just one entry, which takes the most common genes and DNA from the rows behind it. The V and J calls come from TCRdb's annotation, not from the publication. The sample has about 620,000 distinct CDR3 sequences on record, 16% of them singletons. 15% to 20% of the sample is taken by the ten largest.

As concerns this clonotype: Its specific antigen is unknown. Base-call qualities are not available, and no considerably larger clone is one nucleotide away.

What the time point label conveys for this sample: newly diagnosed GD, antithyroid drugs for less than 3 months. For both TCR sequencing and RNA sequencing, RNA was extracted from PBMCs using TRIzol. The diagnosis of Graves' disease followed American Thyroid Association guidelines. Patients for the study were recruited at an endocrinology department in Xi'an, China. From each patient, around 8.3 milliliters of peripheral blood was collected into an EDTA anticoagulant tube. Ficoll Paque Plus density gradient separation was used to isolate PBMCs, and no additional T cell sorting was done. An Agilent 2100 Bioanalyzer and agarose gel were used to assess RNA quality, and a NanoDrop 2000 was used to measure RNA concentration. These data also formed part of another study, on T cells in Graves' hyperthyroidism and ophthalmopathy. In that second paper, the authors write: A patient counted as having stable Graves' hyperthyroidism if no progression to ophthalmopathy occurred over 18 months of follow-up. The hyperthyroidism patients were between 18 and 65 years old and newly diagnosed, with a disease duration of less than 2 months. Exclusion was applied to patients with uncontrolled infections, other autoimmune diseases, pregnancy or lactation. Clinical symptoms, serum thyroxine and TRAb, thyroid ultrasound, and orbital computed tomography formed the basis for the diagnoses. The TCR CDR3 was subjected to a first round of RT-PCR using the HTBI primer set and the Qiagen OneStep RT-PCR kit. Most expanded thyroid clonotypes (frequency above 0.001) were also found in blood, which suggests that blood repertoires may mirror thyroid immune responses. A model built on a 13 V-J signature distinguished ophthalmopathy from stable hyperthyroidism, reaching around 87% sensitivity and approximately 81% specificity in cross-validation and 80%/75% in testing. During validation, the model predicted progression to ophthalmopathy a median of about 6.5 months ahead of onset, with around 65% sensitivity and about 75% specificity. A discovery cohort of roughly 100 patients, roughly 43 with Graves' ophthalmopathy and about 58 with stable Graves' hyperthyroidism, was used to find distinguishing TCR V-J signatures. Prospective prediction of ophthalmopathy was tested in an independent validation cohort consisting of 18 to 20 hyperthyroidism patients and around 17 patients who later progressed to ophthalmopathy. The 100 discovery patients were randomly split 7:3 into training and test sets. Thyroid tissue and blood T-cell repertoires from six Graves' hyperthyroidism patients were also compared in the study. Following sampling, methimazole starting at 30 mg daily was given to hyperthyroidism patients, and high-dose intravenous methylprednisolone was given to ophthalmopathy patients. The libraries were constructed in a second round of multiplex PCR and then size-selected and purified. Libraries were sequenced paired-end with 100 bp reads on an Illumina HiSeq2000. Raw data were processed with SOAPnuke, discarding reads with adapters, uncalled bases, mean Phred below 15, or no exact constant-primer or identifier match. High-quality paired reads were merged with COPE v1.2.5, and unique nucleotide sequences were defined as clonotypes. MiTCR v1.1 was used to align clonotypes to the IMGT TRBV, TRBD and TRBJ reference segments. The analysis included only V-J combinations with a frequency above 0.0001, which together covered more than 98% of the repertoires. The TCS score was defined as the ratio of F50 (clonal expansion) to E x V (chaos), calculated using BLOSUM62-based TCRdist between CDR3 peptides within each V-J. Welch's t-statistics and random forest reduced roughly 500 V-J features to 10 to 15, which were used in a naive Bayes classifier (R e1071). Sample size was not statistically predetermined, and investigators were not blinded to group allocation. TCR Vbeta CDR3 sequencing of approximately 140 peripheral blood samples (fewer than 45 ophthalmopathy, over 70 hyperthyroidism and approximately 17 progressor patients) is reported in the paper.

The V gene is TRBV30 and the J gene is TRBJ1-2, with TRBD1 tentatively as D gene (5 bases match). This receptor was identified in a woman in her twenties or thirties with Graves disease. Donor details come from another sample of the same person, matched by shared clones. Sequencing was performed on peripheral blood mononuclear cells (PBMCs), taken at new diagnosis, from a patient treated with antithyroid drugs. The CDR3 protein is CAWSFGGSPYGYTF. The DNA is as follows: TGTGCCTGGAGTTTTGGGGGGTCGCCATATGGCTACACCTTC. With the portions outside the CDR3 filled from the reference TRBV30 and TRBJ1-2 genes, the complete variable region becomes SQTIHQWPATLVQPVGSPLSLECTVEGTSNPNLYWYRQAAGRGLQLLFYSVGIGQISSEVPQNLSASRPQDRQFILSSKKLLLSDSGFYLCAWSFGGSPYGYTFGSGTRLTVV.